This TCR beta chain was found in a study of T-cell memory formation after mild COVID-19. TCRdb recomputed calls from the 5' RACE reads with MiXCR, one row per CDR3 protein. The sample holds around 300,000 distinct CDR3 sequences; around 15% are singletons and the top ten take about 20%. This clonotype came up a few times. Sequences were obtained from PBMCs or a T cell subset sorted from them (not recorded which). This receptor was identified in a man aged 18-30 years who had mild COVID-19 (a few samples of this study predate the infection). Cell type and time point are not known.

CDR3 DNA sequence: TGCGCCAGCAGCCCACGTCTCCGGGACAGTGAAGCTTTCTTT. This gives the protein CASSPRLRDSEAFF. The V call is TRBV4-1, the J call TRBJ1-1; 7 nucleotides line up with TRBD1. The CDR3 runs 14 residues. The V and J ends lost 4 bases and 7 bases, in that order; junction bases with no gene match: 9. From germline, CDR1 is MGHRA and CDR2 YSYEKL.